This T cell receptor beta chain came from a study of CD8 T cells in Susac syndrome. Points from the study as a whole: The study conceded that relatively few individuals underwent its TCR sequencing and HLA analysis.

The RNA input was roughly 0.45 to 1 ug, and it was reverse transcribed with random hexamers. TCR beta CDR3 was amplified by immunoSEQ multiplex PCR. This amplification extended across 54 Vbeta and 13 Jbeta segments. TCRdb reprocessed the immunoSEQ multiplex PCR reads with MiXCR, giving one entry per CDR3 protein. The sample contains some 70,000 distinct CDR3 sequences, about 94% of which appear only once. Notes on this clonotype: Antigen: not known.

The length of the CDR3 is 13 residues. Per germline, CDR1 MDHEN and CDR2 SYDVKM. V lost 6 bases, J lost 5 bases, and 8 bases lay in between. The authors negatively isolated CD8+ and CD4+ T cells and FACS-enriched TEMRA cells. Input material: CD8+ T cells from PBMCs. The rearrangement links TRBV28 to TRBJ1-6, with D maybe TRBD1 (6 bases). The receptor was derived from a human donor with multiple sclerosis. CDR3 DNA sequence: TGTGCCAGCAGCGACAGGAATAATTCACCCCTCCACTTT. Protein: CASSDRNNSPLHF.